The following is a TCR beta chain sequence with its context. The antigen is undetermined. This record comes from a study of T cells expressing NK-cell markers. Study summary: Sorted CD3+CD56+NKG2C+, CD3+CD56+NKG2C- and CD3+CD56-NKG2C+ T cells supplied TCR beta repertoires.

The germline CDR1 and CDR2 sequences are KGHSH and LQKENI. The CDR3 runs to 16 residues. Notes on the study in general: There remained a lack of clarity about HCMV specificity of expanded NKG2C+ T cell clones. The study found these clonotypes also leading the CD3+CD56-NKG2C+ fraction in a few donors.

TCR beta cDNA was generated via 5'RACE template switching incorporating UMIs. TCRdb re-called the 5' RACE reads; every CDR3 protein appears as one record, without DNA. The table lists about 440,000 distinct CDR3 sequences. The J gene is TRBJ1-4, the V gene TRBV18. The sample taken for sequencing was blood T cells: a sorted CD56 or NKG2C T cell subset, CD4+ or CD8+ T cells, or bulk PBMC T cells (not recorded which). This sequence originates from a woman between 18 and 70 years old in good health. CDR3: CASSPREGMTNEKLFF. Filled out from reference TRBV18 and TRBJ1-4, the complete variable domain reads NAGVMQNPRHLVRRRGQEARLRCSPMKGHSHVYWYRQLPEEGLKFMVYLQKENIIDESGMPKERFSAEFPKEGPSILRIQQVVRGDSAAYFCASSPREGMTNEKLFFGSGTQLSVL.